The clone carrying this TCR beta chain has at least ten counts. The trim removed 5 bases at V and 5 bases at J, leaving 4 bases unmatched. This CDR3 contains 14 residues. The germline V gene has CDR1 MGHDK and CDR2 SYGVNS. The sample is drawn from a study of PD-1 blockade in classical Hodgkin lymphoma. Profiling relied on immunoSEQ multiplex PCR, and the TCRdb table lists in-frame clones only, not all of them. The sample includes around 99,000 clones, about four fifths of them seen just once. Patients all relapsed after autologous stem cell transplantation, and there was variation in brentuximab vedotin exposure.

V is TRBV25-1 and J is TRBJ2-2, with 8 bases matching TRBD1. The origin of this receptor is a human donor with classical Hodgkin lymphoma. Sequencing used peripheral blood mononuclear cells (PBMCs), obtained before the second cycle of nivolumab. The CDR3 protein is CASSQTGVTGELFF. Here the CDR3 DNA reads TGTGCCAGCAGTCAGACAGGGGTGACCGGGGAGCTGTTTTTT. The entire variable domain, with the rest obtained from reference TRBV25-1 and TRBJ2-2, is as follows: EADIYQTPRYLVIGTGKKITLECSQTMGHDKMYWYQQDPGMELHLIHYSYGVNSTEKGDLSSESTVSRIRTEHFPLTLESARPSHTSQYLCASSQTGVTGELFFGEGSRLTVL.